These 14 T cell receptor beta chains originate from one sample sequenced in a study of PD-L1 blockade in urothelial cancer. The assay was immunoSEQ multiplex PCR, and TCRdb's table has in-frame clones only and misses some. The profile covers around 100,000 clones, with approximately 85% appearing a single time and about 2.3% taken by the ten largest. The sequencing used PBMCs, collected around atezolizumab (anti-PD-L1) treatment. The receptors shown here come from a man aged 50 or older with urothelial cancer.

The gene calls are TRBV11-1 and TRBJ1-2; perhaps TRBD1 as D (6 bases). V gave up 5 bases and J gave up 0 bases, with 19 bases separating them. The CDR3 sequence is 17 residues long. Per the germline V gene, CDR1 is SGHAT and CDR2 is FQDESV (reference sequence). The CDR3 sequence is CASSPLQGRRTNYGYTF. The CDR3, as DNA: TGTGCCAGCAGCCCCCTACAGGGTCGTAGGACTAACTATGGCTACACCTTC.

This sequence joins TRBV28 and TRBJ1-2; the D gene is possibly TRBD1 (5 bases). V was pared by 2 bases and J by 7 bases, with 11 bases between. The CDR3 is made up of 13 amino acids. Germline assignment: CDR1 MDHEN and CDR2 SYDVKM. The CDR3 here is CASSLREGIGYTF. In DNA, the CDR3 is TGTGCCAGCAGTTTAAGGGAGGGGATTGGCTACACCTTC.

This clone was picked up one time. J is TRBJ1-2 and V is TRBV28, with D possibly being TRBD1 (5 bases). CDR1 and CDR2 from the germline V gene are MDHEN and SYDVKM. The CDR3 is 14 residues long. The germline V and J ends were trimmed by 0 bases and 8 bases, with 13 bases remaining between them. The CDR3: CASSLWTAIYGYTF. CDR3 nucleotide sequence: TGTGCCAGCAGTTTATGGACAGCGATCTACGGCTACACCTTC.

The chain joins TRBV5-1 to TRBJ2-7; D is possibly TRBD2 (6 bases). The CDR3 consists of 14 residues. Germline CDR1 is SGHRS and CDR2 is YFSETQ. V dropped 0 bases and J dropped 2 bases, with 9 bases sitting between them. The CDR3 nucleotides read TGCGCCAGCAGCTTGGGACTAGGAACCTACGAGCAGTACTTC. Translating gives CASSLGLGTYEQYF.

J is TRBJ1-6 and V is TRBV19, with D possibly TRBD1 on 6 matching bases. The germline V gene encodes CDR1 LNHDA and CDR2 SQIVND (reference sequence). The V end lost 4 bases, the J end lost 14 bases, and 15 bases lay between the germline ends. The CDR3 has 13 residues. The CDR3 region is CASSSTGFETLHF. CDR3 bases: TGTGCCAGTAGTAGTACAGGGTTTGAGACCCTCCACTTT. Based on the CDR3 plus reference TRBV19 and TRBJ1-6, the full variable domain is DGGITQSPKYLFRKEGQNVTLSCEQNLNHDAMYWYRQDPGQGLRLIYYSQIVNDFQKGDIAEGYSVSREKKESFPLTVTSAQKNPTAFYLCASSSTGFETLHFGNGTRLTVT.

This clone was detected only a few times. CDR3 sequence: CAADRGSTEAFF. Here the CDR3 DNA reads TGTGCCGCTGACAGGGGTTCCACTGAAGCTTTCTTT. The chain has TRBV30 and TRBJ1-1; 8 nucleotides align to TRBD1. The CDR3 extends over 12 amino acids. Germline V gene sequence: CDR1 GTSNPN, CDR2 SVGIG (reference sequence). V was clipped by 8 bases and J by 4 bases; unmatched bases: 6.

The chain couples TRBV25-1 to TRBJ1-4, with TRBD1 identical over 9 bases. The germline gives CDR1 MGHDK, CDR2 SYGVNS. The CDR3 totals 16 residues. Unmatched junction bases numbered 11, after V lost 8 bases and J lost 4 bases. This CDR3 reads CASGPQTGGGNEKLFF. The DNA for the CDR3 is TGTGCCAGCGGGCCACAGACAGGGGGTGGTAATGAAAAACTGTTTTTT.

This CDR3 reads CASLGGRSQPQHF. The CDR3 bases are TGTGCCAGCCTGGGGGGGAGAAGTCAGCCCCAGCATTTT. The chain combines TRBV6-6 with TRBJ1-5; D is possibly TRBD1 (5 bases). The V end lost 8 bases, the J end lost 6 bases, and 14 bases lay between the germline ends. In germline, CDR1 is MNHNY, CDR2 SVGAGI (reference sequence). The CDR3 length is 13 residues.

The chain couples TRBV5-1 to TRBJ2-1; D might be TRBD1 (5 bases). CDR3 length: 12 amino acids. CDR1 SGHRS and CDR2 YFSETQ come from the germline V gene. The germline V and J ends were trimmed by 0 bases and 11 bases, with 9 bases remaining between them. For the CDR3, the DNA is TGCGCCAGCAGCTTGGAGGACAACAAGCAGTTCTTC. It translates to CASSLEDNKQFF. The complete variable domain, with remaining parts taken from reference TRBV5-1 and TRBJ2-1, reads KAGVTQTPRYLIKTRGQQVTLSCSPISGHRSVSWYQQTPGQGLQFLFEYFSETQRNKGNFPGRFSGRQFSNSRSEMNVSTLELGDSALYLCASSLEDNKQFFGPGTRLTVL.

The V call is TRBV7-9, the J call TRBJ2-7; possible D gene TRBD2, 6 bases. The V end was cut by 5 bases, the J end by 3 bases, with 17 bases between. The CDR3 is 15 amino acids. Germline CDR1 and CDR2: SEHNR and FQNEAQ (reference sequence). CDR3 DNA sequence: TGTGCCAGCAGCGAAGCGGGCAGCGCCCTCTACGAGCAGTACTTC. Translating gives CASSEAGSALYEQYF.

A few counts support this clone. The chain employs TRBV7-9 and TRBJ2-1, with D possibly being TRBD1 (5 bases). The CDR3 is 16 amino acids. The V gene's germline CDR1 is SEHNR and CDR2 FQNEAQ (reference sequence). The V gene lost 2 bases and the J gene lost 1 base, with 12 bases spanning the gap. As DNA, the CDR3 is TGTGCCAGCAGCTTACCTGGGGCTAGATCCTACAATGAGCAGTTCTTC. Translation gives CASSLPGARSYNEQFF.

The table lists this clone with a few counts. J is TRBJ2-7 and V is TRBV6-6, with 7 bases fitting TRBD1. The V gene's germline CDR1 is MNHNY and CDR2 SVGAGI (reference sequence). J lost 6 bases, V lost 5 bases, and 4 bases had no gene match. The CDR3 length is 12 residues. The CDR3 coding sequence is TGTGCCAGCAGTCTTCACAGGGGCGAGCAGTACTTC. As protein: CASSLHRGEQYF.

The chain has TRBV27 and TRBJ2-1; 11 bases align to TRBD2. CDR1 is MNHEY and CDR2 is SMNVEV in the germline V gene (reference sequence). The CDR3 sequence is 15 residues long. Trimming at V came to 5 bases and at J to 10 bases, leaving 10 bases not matched to a gene. Here the CDR3 DNA reads TGTGCCAGCAGTCCCCTAGCGGGAGGCTTCAAGGAGCAGTTCTTC. Amino acid sequence: CASSPLAGGFKEQFF.

J is TRBJ1-2 and V is TRBV15, with TRBD1 identical over 8 bases. This CDR3 contains 16 residues. Germline V gene lookup returns CDR1 LNHNV and CDR2 YYDKDF (reference sequence). J gave up 7 bases and V 3 bases, and 13 bases lay outside the gene matches. This CDR3 is CATSSAYGTGFFGYTF. The CDR3 DNA sequence: TGTGCCACCAGCAGTGCTTATGGGACAGGCTTCTTTGGCTACACCTTC.